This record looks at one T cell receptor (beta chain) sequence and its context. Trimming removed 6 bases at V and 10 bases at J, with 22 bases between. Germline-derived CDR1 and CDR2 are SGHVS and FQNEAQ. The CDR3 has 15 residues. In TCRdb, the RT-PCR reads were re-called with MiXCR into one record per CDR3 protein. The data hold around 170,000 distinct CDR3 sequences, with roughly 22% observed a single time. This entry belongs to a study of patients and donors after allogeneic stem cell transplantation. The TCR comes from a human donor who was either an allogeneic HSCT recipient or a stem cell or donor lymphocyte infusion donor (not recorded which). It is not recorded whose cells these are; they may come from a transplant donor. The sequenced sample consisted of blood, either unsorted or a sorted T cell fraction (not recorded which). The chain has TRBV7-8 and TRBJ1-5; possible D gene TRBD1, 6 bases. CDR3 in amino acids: CASSQGGGQADPQHF. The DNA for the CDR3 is TGTGCCAGCAGTCAAGGCGGGGGACAAGCAGACCCCCAGCATTTT. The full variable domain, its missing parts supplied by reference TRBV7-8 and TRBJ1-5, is GAGVSQSPRYKVAKRGQDVALRCDPISGHVSLFWYQQALGQGPEFLTYFQNEAQLDKSGLPSDRFFAERPEGSVSTLKIQRTQQEDSAVYLCASSQGGGQADPQHFGDGTRLSIL.